This T cell receptor (beta chain) was found in a study of T cells in localized non-small cell lung cancer. Study-level results: For the top 100 tumor clones, a median roughly 56 also appeared in adjacent lung. Uninvolved nearby lung showed the greatest T cell clonality, exceeding that found in tumor. It remains possible that heterogeneity exists, since only one tumor region was sequenced.

There are 16 residues in the CDR3. After removal of 1 base from V and 2 bases from J, the junction contained 5 bases not matched to a gene. Germline V CDR1 and CDR2: KGHSH, LQKENI. Assay: immunoSEQ multiplex PCR; the TCRdb copy retains only in-frame clones and omits some. The sample has about 52,000 clones; roughly 75% are singletons. Worth noting for this clone: The antigen is not known.

Sequencing used PBMCs, obtained before any cancer treatment. The TCR comes from a woman aged 35-70 years with stage II lung adenocarcinoma. The gene calls are TRBV18 and TRBJ2-3, with 8 bases fitting TRBD2. The CDR3: CASSPQSGGPTDTQYF. The CDR3 DNA reads TGTGCCAGCTCACCACAGAGCGGGGGCCCCACAGATACGCAGTATTTT. The entire variable domain, with the rest obtained from reference TRBV18 and TRBJ2-3, is as follows: NAGVMQNPRHLVRRRGQEARLRCSPMKGHSHVYWYRQLPEEGLKFMVYLQKENIIDESGMPKERFSAEFPKEGPSILRIQQVVRGDSAAYFCASSPQSGGPTDTQYFGPGTRLTVL.